The 21 T cell receptor beta chains below were found in one sample sequenced in a study of blood T cell repertoires in COVID-19 (TCRdb year 2020). Receptor amplification or capture employed the immunoSEQ multiplex PCR assay. In TCRdb, the immuneACCESS table is reduced to in-frame sequences with V and J assigned. These tables do not hold every clone; where another copy was compared, an unresolved V gene accounts for under half, and the others remain unexplained. Counted in this sample were tens of thousands of clones; over 75% of them appeared once. More than 15% of the sample lies in the top ten. Sequences were obtained from peripheral blood. The receptor set was obtained from a woman of 80 years or more with active or convalescent COVID-19.

The chain joins TRBV7-2 to TRBJ2-3, with D maybe TRBD2 (5 bases). Trimming took off 7 bases at V and 4 bases at J, with 15 bases between the two ends. This CDR3 has 14 amino acids. CDR1 and CDR2 (germline): SGHTA, FQGNSA. CDR3 amino acids: CASTLGSVSDTQYF. CDR3 sequence (DNA): TGTGCCAGCACCCTTGGTAGCGTATCAGATACGCAGTATTTT.

The chain links TRBV19 to TRBJ2-5, with TRBD2 matching over 7 bases. This CDR3 contains 16 residues. The trim removed 8 bases at V and 1 base at J, leaving 13 bases unmatched. In germline, CDR1 is LNHDA, CDR2 SQIVND (reference sequence). As DNA, the CDR3 is TGTGCCAGTGGGAGGGGAAATAAAGGATCCCAAGAGACCCAGTACTTC. Protein: CASGRGNKGSQETQYF.

This chain uses TRBV6-2 or TRBV6-3 with TRBJ1-5; no firm D call. The CDR3 has 16 residues. Germline V gene sequence: CDR1 MNHEY, CDR2 SVGEGT. V lost 0 bases and J 6 bases, leaving 15 bases between the germline ends. For the CDR3, the DNA is TGTGCCAGCAGTTACTCGAAGGGTGAGGGCGGTCAGCCCCAGCATTTT. Translation gives CASSYSKGEGGQPQHF.

The chain combines TRBV5-1 with TRBJ1-6; 8 bases map to TRBD1. The ends lost 0 bases at V and 7 bases at J; junction bases unmatched: 3. CDR1 and CDR2 from the germline V gene are SGHRS and YFSETQ. The CDR3 sequence is 15 residues long. The CDR3 sequence is CASSLVDRVNSPLHF. The CDR3 coding sequence is TGCGCCAGCAGCTTGGTGGACAGGGTGAATTCACCCCTCCACTTT.

The chain links TRBV7-3 to TRBJ2-3, with a tentative D call TRBD2 (6 bases). The CDR3 contains 15 residues. Germline CDR1 and CDR2: SGHTA and FQGTGA. Trimming stripped 2 bases from V and 6 bases from J, with 15 bases between. CDR3 sequence (DNA): TGTGCCAGCAGCTTAGCGGGAACCAAGAGGGATACGCAGTATTTT. The encoded protein is CASSLAGTKRDTQYF.

This chain links TRBV5-6 with TRBJ2-2; 7 bases are a match to TRBD1. Losses at the gene ends were 1 base for V and 4 bases for J; bases not matched to a gene: 13. This CDR3 has 18 amino acids. From germline, CDR1 is SGHDT and CDR2 YYEEEE. This CDR3 is CASSLSASDRRITGELFF. CDR3 coding DNA: TGTGCCAGCAGCTTGTCGGCTTCGGACAGGAGAATCACCGGGGAGCTGTTTTTT. The whole variable domain, filled in from reference TRBV5-6 and TRBJ2-2, reads DAGVTQSPTHLIKTRGQQVTLRCSPKSGHDTVSWYQQALGQGPQFIFQYYEEEERQRGNFPDRFSGHQFPNYSSELNVNALLLGDSALYLCASSLSASDRRITGELFFGEGSRLTVL.

The chain employs TRBV30 and TRBJ1-2, with TRBD1 identical over 8 bases. Trimming removed 5 bases from V and 4 bases from J; junction bases left unmatched: 9. The CDR3 length is 14 residues. CDR1 is GTSNPN and CDR2 is SVGIG in the germline V gene (reference sequence). For the CDR3, the DNA is TGTGCCTGGGCCCCGACAGGGGTTGGCTATGGCTACACCTTC. Translation: CAWAPTGVGYGYTF.

The chain combines TRBV2 with TRBJ2-4; D is unclear. In germline, CDR1 is SNHLY, CDR2 FYNNEI. The V end lost 5 bases, the J end lost 0 bases, and 8 bases lay between the germline ends. CDR3 size: 14 residues. The CDR3 coding sequence is TGTGCCAGCAGTTCTCCCGTAGCCAAAAACATTCAGTACTTC. This sequence encodes CASSSPVAKNIQYF.

This clone was counted once. The CDR3 coding sequence is TGTGCCAGCAGTGAGGGGACAGGGACCTACGAGCAGTACTTC. It codes for CASSEGTGTYEQYF. The chain has TRBV25-1 and TRBJ2-7; 9 bases agree with TRBD1. V dropped 3 bases and J dropped 2; count of bases not matched to a gene: 2. The CDR3 is made up of 14 amino acids. In germline, CDR1 is MGHDK, CDR2 SYGVNS.

The V gene is TRBV29-1, the J gene TRBJ1-1; D not certain. Trimming left V 6 bases short and J 1 base short, with 12 bases between. Germline CDR1 reads SQVTM; CDR2 reads ANQGSEA. The CDR3 has 13 residues. In DNA form, the CDR3 reads TGCAGCGTCTCCGATGTTAGGAACACTGAAGCTTTCTTT. Protein: CSVSDVRNTEAFF.

This clone has just a few counts. DNA of the CDR3: TGTGCCACCAGTACGCGGGGCGAGACGCCCTATAATTCACCCCTCCACTTT. Its translation is CATSTRGETPYNSPLHF. V is TRBV24-1 and J is TRBJ1-6; a possible D gene is TRBD1 (5 bases). CDR1 and CDR2 (germline): KGHDR, SFDVKD. This CDR3 is built from 17 residues. V lost 6 bases and J lost 2, with 16 bases in between.

The genes are TRBV5-5 and TRBJ1-1; 7 bases are shared with TRBD1. The CDR3 consists of 16 residues. V shed 1 base and J 0 bases; nucleotides not matched to a gene: 6. Germline V lookup: CDR1 SGHKS, CDR2 YYEKEE (reference sequence). CDR3 residues: CASSLRTGVLNTEAFF. CDR3 nucleotide sequence: TGTGCCAGCAGCTTGCGGACAGGAGTTTTGAACACTGAAGCTTTCTTT.

The chain has TRBV7-9 and TRBJ1-4; 9 nucleotides agree with TRBD1. V was clipped by 5 bases and J by 0 bases; unmatched bases: 7. The CDR3 covers 17 residues. Germline CDR1 reads SEHNR; CDR2 reads FQNEAQ (reference sequence). In nucleotides, the CDR3 is TGTGCCAGCAGCCTCAAACAGGGGGCAGCAACTAATGAAAAACTGTTTTTT. This sequence encodes CASSLKQGAATNEKLFF. Based on the CDR3 plus reference TRBV7-9 and TRBJ1-4, the full variable domain is DTGVSQNPRHKITKRGQNVTFRCDPISEHNRLYWYRQTLGQGPEFLTYFQNEAQLEKSRLLSDRFSAERPKGSFSTLEIQRTEQGDSAMYLCASSLKQGAATNEKLFFGSGTQLSVL.

This sequence joins TRBV5-1 and TRBJ2-3; 7 bases line up with TRBD2. Losses at the gene ends were 0 bases for V and 1 base for J; bases not matched to a gene: 2. The germline CDR1 and CDR2 sequences are SGHRS and YFSETQ. This CDR3 spans 15 amino acids. The CDR3 nucleotides are TGCGCCAGCAGCTTGGGGCTAGCGGGCACAGATACGCAGTATTTT. Its translation: CASSLGLAGTDTQYF. The entire variable domain, with the rest obtained from reference TRBV5-1 and TRBJ2-3, is as follows: KAGVTQTPRYLIKTRGQQVTLSCSPISGHRSVSWYQQTPGQGLQFLFEYFSETQRNKGNFPGRFSGRQFSNSRSEMNVSTLELGDSALYLCASSLGLAGTDTQYFGPGTRLTVL.

The chain joins TRBV6-5 to TRBJ1-2; TRBD1 agrees at 8 bases. Germline-derived CDR1 and CDR2 are MNHEY and SVGAGI. Losses at the gene ends were 5 bases for V and 8 bases for J; bases not matched to a gene: 4. This CDR3 has 12 residues. CDR3 loop: CASSTTGGGYTF. The CDR3 region has the DNA TGTGCCAGCAGTACTACAGGGGGGGGCTACACCTTC.

CDR3 DNA: TGTGCCAGCAGCTTAGCGCGTATCAATGAGCAGTTCTTC. Protein: CASSLARINEQFF. The gene calls are TRBV7-9 and TRBJ2-1; D ambiguous. The ends were cut back, 0 bases at V and 6 bases at J, with 6 bases in the middle. The CDR3 is made up of 13 amino acids. The germline V gene encodes CDR1 SEHNR and CDR2 FQNEAQ (reference sequence).

The gene calls are TRBV7-2 and TRBJ2-2; D perhaps matches TRBD1 (6 bases). V was shortened by 2 bases and J by 2 bases, with 12 bases between the two germline ends. The V gene's germline CDR1 is SGHTA and CDR2 FQGNSA. This CDR3 region has 16 residues. CDR3 bases: TGTGCCAGCAGCTTAACGTACAGGGACAACACCGGGGAGCTGTTTTTT. Its translation: CASSLTYRDNTGELFF.

The chain links TRBV30 to TRBJ2-1; 15 bases map to TRBD2. The length of the CDR3 is 20 residues. Germline V gene data show CDR1 as GTSNPN and CDR2 as SVGIG (reference sequence). J gave up 0 bases and V 0 bases, and 9 bases lay outside the gene matches. CDR3 sequence: CAWSVVGLAGGPSSYNEQFF. For the CDR3, the DNA is TGTGCCTGGAGTGTAGTTGGACTAGCGGGAGGGCCGAGCTCCTACAATGAGCAGTTCTTC.

This clone occurred a few times. V and J are TRBV27 and TRBJ2-3; 7 bases are shared with TRBD2. The V and J ends lost 4 bases and 0 bases, in that order; junction bases with no gene match: 4. Germline V lookup: CDR1 MNHEY, CDR2 SMNVEV (reference sequence). CDR3 length: 15 residues. DNA for the CDR3: TGTGCCAGCAGTTCCGGGACTACCAGCACAGATACGCAGTATTTT. Amino acids: CASSSGTTSTDTQYF.

The rearrangement joins TRBV3-1 (or the pseudogene TRBV3-2) to TRBJ2-3; 9 bases line up with TRBD1. CDR1 is LGHDT and CDR2 is YNNKEL in the germline V gene (reference sequence). V trimming: 4 bases; J trimming: 4 bases; junction bases outside the gene matches: 6. This CDR3 is built from 15 residues. The CDR3 sequence: CASSLGTGYPDTQYF. CDR3 DNA sequence: TGTGCCAGCAGCCTCGGGACAGGGTATCCAGATACGCAGTATTTT.

This clone was seen a single time. The gene calls are TRBV2 and TRBJ2-7, with 8 bases aligning to TRBD1. CDR1 SNHLY and CDR2 FYNNEI come from the germline V gene. CDR3 length equals 13 residues. The V gene end was trimmed by 8 bases and the J gene end by 6 bases; junction bases not matched to a gene: 9. The CDR3 coding sequence is TGTGCCAGCTCCGGACAGGGAAGGAGCGAGCAGTACTTC. Encoded protein: CASSGQGRSEQYF.